The 15 T cell receptor beta chains presented below share a single source sample, sequenced in a study of blood T cell repertoires in COVID-19. Profiled with immunoSEQ multiplex PCR; TCRdb holds only in-frame clones, not every one. The table shows 150,000 to 200,000 clones, with approximately 88% occurring only once. The sequenced sample was PBMCs or T cells enriched from blood (not recorded which). The receptors stem from a young woman who had recovered from COVID-19.

J is TRBJ1-2 and V is TRBV15; no firm D call. The V end lost 0 bases, the J end lost 4 bases, and 18 bases lay between the germline ends. The CDR3 consists of 17 residues. Germline V lookup: CDR1 LNHNV, CDR2 YYDKDF (reference sequence). The CDR3 bases are TGTGCCACCAGCAGAGATCTAGGCTCCATTCCTATCTATGGCTACACCTTC. Amino acid sequence: CATSRDLGSIPIYGYTF.

The chain recombines TRBV5-1 with TRBJ1-2; TRBD1 matches at 9 bases. CDR3 length: 14 residues. Trimming took 4 bases from V and 6 from J; bases not matched to a gene: 7. Germline CDR1 reads SGHRS; CDR2 reads YFSETQ. This CDR3 reads CASSHGTGQDGYTF. CDR3 sequence (DNA): TGCGCCAGCAGCCACGGGACAGGGCAGGATGGCTACACCTTC. The variable domain in full, completed from reference TRBV5-1 and TRBJ1-2, reads KAGVTQTPRYLIKTRGQQVTLSCSPISGHRSVSWYQQTPGQGLQFLFEYFSETQRNKGNFPGRFSGRQFSNSRSEMNVSTLELGDSALYLCASSHGTGQDGYTFGSGTRLTVV.

The chain carries TRBV19 and TRBJ1-5, with D possibly TRBD1 on 6 matching bases. Trimming cost V 4 bases and J 0 bases, with 10 bases left between them. Germline CDR1 LNHDA, CDR2 SQIVND (reference sequence). This CDR3 is built from 15 residues. In nucleotides, the CDR3 is TGTGCCAGTAGTAGACAGGTTAATAGCAATCAGCCCCAGCATTTT. Amino acid sequence: CASSRQVNSNQPQHF.

The genes are TRBV5-1 and TRBJ2-1; 11 positions agree with TRBD1. The CDR3 consists of 15 residues. Germline lookup yields CDR1 SGHRS and CDR2 YFSETQ. V shed 4 bases, J shed 7 bases, and the junction held 7 bases outside the gene matches. The CDR3 sequence is CASSADRGRFNEQFF. For the CDR3, the DNA is TGCGCCAGCAGCGCGGACAGGGGGCGCTTTAATGAGCAGTTCTTC.

The chain couples TRBV5-4 to TRBJ2-5; TRBD1 matches at 7 bases. The CDR3 runs to 15 residues. V was clipped by 5 bases and J by 2 bases; unmatched bases: 9. CDR1 is SGHNT, CDR2 YYREEE, per germline (reference sequence). In DNA form, the CDR3 reads TGTGCCAGCAGGTGGGGGACAGACAGACAAGAGACCCAGTACTTC. It specifies CASRWGTDRQETQYF.

This chain joins TRBV14 and TRBJ2-3; 9 nucleotides align to TRBD2. The CDR3 length is 15 residues. V was clipped by 4 bases and J by 2 bases; unmatched bases: 4. Germline CDR1 and CDR2: SGHDN and FVKESK. The CDR3 reads CASSPGGRATDTQYF. CDR3 bases: TGTGCCAGCAGCCCTGGCGGGAGGGCCACAGATACGCAGTATTTT.

In its sample, this clone was seen once. The V call is TRBV5-5, the J call TRBJ1-5, with D possibly TRBD1 on 6 matching bases. Trimming left V 4 bases short and J 5 bases short, with 13 bases between. Per the germline V gene, CDR1 is SGHKS and CDR2 is YYEKEE (reference sequence). The CDR3 consists of 14 residues. In nucleotides, the CDR3 is TGTGCCAGCAGCCAACAGGGATTCGATCAGCCCCAGCATTTT. Protein sequence: CASSQQGFDQPQHF. Supplemented by reference TRBV5-5 and TRBJ1-5, the full variable domain reads DAGVTQSPTHLIKTRGQQVTLRCSPISGHKSVSWYQQVLGQGPQFIFQYYEKEERGRGNFPDRFSARQFPNYSSELNVNALLLGDSALYLCASSQQGFDQPQHFGDGTRLSIL.

V and J are TRBV27 and TRBJ2-7, with D uncertain. Trimming pared 6 bases from V and 0 bases from J, leaving 9 bases between. The CDR3 has 13 residues. The germline V gene encodes CDR1 MNHEY and CDR2 SMNVEV (reference sequence). The CDR3 is CASSVSASYEQYF. Written as DNA, the CDR3 is TGTGCCAGCAGCGTGAGCGCCTCCTACGAGCAGTACTTC.

The chain uses TRBV29-1 and TRBJ2-7; 7 positions agree with TRBD1. The CDR3 runs to 14 residues. The ends lost 5 bases at V and 3 bases at J; junction bases unmatched: 10. CDR1 and CDR2 from the germline V gene are SQVTM and ANQGSEA. CDR3 bases: TGCAGCGTTCCCGTCTCGACAGGGCACTACGAGCAGTACTTC. Translating it yields CSVPVSTGHYEQYF.

V and J are TRBV28 and TRBJ1-2, with D maybe TRBD1 (5 bases). Germline CDR1 is MDHEN and CDR2 is SYDVKM. V was trimmed by 1 base and J by 8 bases, leaving 11 bases between them. This CDR3 has 13 amino acids. The CDR3 coding sequence is TGTGCCAGCAGTTTATCACCAGGGCAAGGCTACACCTTC. This sequence encodes CASSLSPGQGYTF.

This sequence joins TRBV2 and TRBJ1-4; possibly TRBD1 for D (6 bases). The CDR3 has 15 residues. Germline CDR1 is SNHLY and CDR2 is FYNNEI. Between the trimmed V and J ends, which lost 2 bases and 4 bases, there was a span of 11 bases. CDR3 sequence reads: CASSELGQINEKLFF. The CDR3 region has the DNA TGTGCCAGCAGTGAATTAGGACAGATTAATGAAAAACTGTTTTTT.

This clone was recorded once. The chain combines TRBV6-2 or TRBV6-3 with TRBJ1-2; the D is unclear. V lost 4 bases to trimming and J lost 3 bases, with 9 bases between them. The CDR3 runs to 13 residues. Per the germline V gene, CDR1 is MNHEY and CDR2 is SVGEGT. The CDR3 reads CASSLPGYYGYTF. CDR3 DNA sequence: TGTGCCAGCAGTTTGCCCGGGTACTATGGCTACACCTTC.

This chain links TRBV29-1 with TRBJ2-7, with D possibly matching TRBD2 (5 bases). V dropped 6 bases and J dropped 0 bases, with 15 bases sitting between them. This CDR3 is 14 amino acids long. Germline values: CDR1 SQVTM, CDR2 ANQGSEA. The CDR3 nucleotides are TGCAGCGTCCAGACGACTATCTTCTCCTACGAGCAGTACTTC. Encoded protein: CSVQTTIFSYEQYF.

The chain employs TRBV7-6 and TRBJ2-7; 7 bases fit TRBD2. The CDR3 covers 14 residues. Germline CDR1 reads SGHVS; CDR2 reads FNYEAQ. The junction had 2 bases not matched to a gene; V was cut back by 1 base and J by 2 bases. CDR3 region: CASSLGGGAYEQYF. The CDR3 coding sequence is TGTGCCAGCAGCTTAGGGGGGGGAGCCTACGAGCAGTACTTC.

The chain couples TRBV2 to TRBJ2-7, with D perhaps TRBD2 (5 bases). V was trimmed by 6 bases and J by 7 bases, leaving 16 bases between them. Germline V gene lookup returns CDR1 SNHLY and CDR2 FYNNEI. The CDR3 length is 13 residues. CDR3 sequence reads: CASSPDGPGEQYF. DNA for the CDR3: TGTGCCAGCAGCCCTGATGGCCCGGGGGAGCAGTACTTC.